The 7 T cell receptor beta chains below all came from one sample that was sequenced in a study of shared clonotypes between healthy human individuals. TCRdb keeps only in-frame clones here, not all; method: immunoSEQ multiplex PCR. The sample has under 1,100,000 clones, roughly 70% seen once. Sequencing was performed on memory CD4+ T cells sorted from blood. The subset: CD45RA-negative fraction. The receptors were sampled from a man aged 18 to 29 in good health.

The CDR3 coding sequence is TGCAGCGTTGAAACTGCCCGCGGGCCTTTTACCTACGAGCAGTACTTC. This codes for CSVETARGPFTYEQYF. This chain links TRBV29-1 with TRBJ2-7; possible D gene TRBD2, 5 bases. The germline CDR1 and CDR2 sequences are SQVTM and ANQGSEA. The CDR3 has 16 residues. V was cut by 2 bases and J by 2 bases, with 19 bases left in between.

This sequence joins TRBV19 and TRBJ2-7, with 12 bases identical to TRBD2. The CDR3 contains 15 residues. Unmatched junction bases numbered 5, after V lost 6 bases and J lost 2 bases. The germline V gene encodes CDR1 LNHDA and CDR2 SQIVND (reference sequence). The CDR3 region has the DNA TGTGCCAGTAGACTAGGACTAGCGGGAACCTACGAGCAGTACTTC. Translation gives CASRLGLAGTYEQYF.

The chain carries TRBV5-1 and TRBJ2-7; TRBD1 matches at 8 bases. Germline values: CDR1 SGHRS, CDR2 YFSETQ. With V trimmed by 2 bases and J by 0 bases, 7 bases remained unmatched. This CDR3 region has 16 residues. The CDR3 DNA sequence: TGCGCCAGCAGCTTCTCGCAGGGGGCGAGCTCCTACGAGCAGTACTTC. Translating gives CASSFSQGASSYEQYF.

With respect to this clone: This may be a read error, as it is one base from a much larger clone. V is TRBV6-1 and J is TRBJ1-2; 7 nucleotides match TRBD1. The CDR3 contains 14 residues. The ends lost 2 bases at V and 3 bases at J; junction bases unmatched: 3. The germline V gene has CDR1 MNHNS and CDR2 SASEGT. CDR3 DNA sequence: TGTGCCAGCAGTGAAACGACAGGGTACTATGGCTACACCTTC. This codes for CASSETTGYYGYTF.

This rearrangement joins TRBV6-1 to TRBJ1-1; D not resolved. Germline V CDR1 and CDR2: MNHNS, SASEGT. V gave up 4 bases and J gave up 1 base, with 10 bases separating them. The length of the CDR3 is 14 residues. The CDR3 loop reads CASSVREANTEAFF. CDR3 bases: TGTGCCAGCAGTGTGAGGGAGGCGAACACTGAAGCTTTCTTT.

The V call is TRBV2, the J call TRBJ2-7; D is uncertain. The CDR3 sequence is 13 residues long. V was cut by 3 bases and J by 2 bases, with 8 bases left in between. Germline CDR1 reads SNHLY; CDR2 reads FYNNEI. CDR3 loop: CASSEVATYEQYF. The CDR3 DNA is TGTGCCAGCAGTGAGGTGGCCACCTACGAGCAGTACTTC. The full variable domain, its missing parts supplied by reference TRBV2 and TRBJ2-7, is EPEVTQTPSHQVTQMGQEVILRCVPISNHLYFYWYRQILGQKVEFLVSFYNNEISEKSEIFDDQFSVERPDGSNFTLKIRSTKLEDSAMYFCASSEVATYEQYFGPGTRLTVT.

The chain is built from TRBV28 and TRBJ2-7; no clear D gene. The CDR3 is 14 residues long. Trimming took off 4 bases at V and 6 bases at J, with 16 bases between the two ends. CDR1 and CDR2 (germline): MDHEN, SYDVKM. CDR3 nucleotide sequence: TGTGCCAGCAGTTCTTTAATGGAGTCCCTCGAGCAGTACTTC. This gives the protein CASSSLMESLEQYF.